Each of the 22 T cell receptor beta chains below was sequenced from the same sample in a study of T cells in localized non-small cell lung cancer. Sequencing used immunoSEQ multiplex PCR; TCRdb keeps in-frame clones, though not all of them. There are 59,000 or so clones in the sample; approximately 90% occur only once, and about 20% lies in the top ten. Material: peripheral blood, obtained before any cancer treatment. These receptors came from a man between 40 and 75 years old with stage I lung adenocarcinoma.

Only a few counts were recorded for this clone. This chain uses TRBV14 with TRBJ1-1; 9 nucleotides align to TRBD1. V shed 6 bases, J shed 5 bases, and the junction held 4 bases outside the gene matches. Germline CDR1 reads SGHDN; CDR2 reads FVKESK. CDR3 length equals 13 residues. CDR3 bases: TGTGCCAGCAGTTACGGACAGGGGACTGAAGCTTTCTTT. It is translated as CASSYGQGTEAFF.

This clone was observed a few times. The chain carries TRBV29-1 and TRBJ1-1; 9 nucleotides align to TRBD1. The germline V gene encodes CDR1 SQVTM and CDR2 ANQGSEA. Trimming cost V 0 bases and J 6 bases; bases outside gene matches: 5. CDR3 size: 14 residues. CDR3 DNA: TGCAGCGTTGAAGATGCCCGGACAGGGGCTGAAGCTTTCTTT. Its translation is CSVEDARTGAEAFF.

The sample holds a few counts of this clone. The V gene is TRBV6-1, the J gene TRBJ2-7, with 8 positions matching TRBD1. The CDR3 runs to 15 residues. With 7 bases clipped from V and 3 bases from J, the junction kept 11 bases outside the gene matches. Germline V CDR1 and CDR2: MNHNS, SASEGT. The CDR3, as DNA: TGTGCCAGCACTAGGGACCGGGACAGGAGCTACGAGCAGTACTTC. It is translated as CASTRDRDRSYEQYF.

The V call is TRBV27, the J call TRBJ1-1, with D hard to call. CDR3 length: 13 residues. CDR1 and CDR2 (germline): MNHEY, SMNVEV (reference sequence). Deletions cut 0 bases from V and 4 bases from J, with 6 bases between. The CDR3 bases are TGTGCCAGCAGTTTATCTGACGCCACTGAAGCTTTCTTT. This sequence encodes CASSLSDATEAFF.

The rearrangement links TRBV5-5 to TRBJ2-4, with unresolved D. V was pared by 4 bases and J by 8 bases, with 22 bases between. This CDR3 spans 16 amino acids. Germline CDR1 and CDR2: SGHKS and YYEKEE (reference sequence). The CDR3 sequence: CASSPEARVGGDIQYF. The CDR3 DNA is TGTGCCAGCAGCCCCGAGGCTCGTGTGGGTGGGGACATTCAGTACTTC.

The chain links TRBV5-5 to TRBJ1-2; 8 positions agree with TRBD1. There are 18 residues in the CDR3. V lost 1 base and J lost 4; bases outside the gene matches: 15. Germline CDR1 SGHKS, CDR2 YYEKEE (reference sequence). For the CDR3, the DNA is TGTGCCAGCAGCTTGTTACACGGCGCAGGGGGCGGCGGCTATGGCTACACCTTC. Translating gives CASSLLHGAGGGGYGYTF.

As DNA, the CDR3 is TGTGCCTGGAGCAGACAGGTCAGCGCTGAAAAACTGTTTTTT. Protein product: CAWSRQVSAEKLFF. The chain is built from TRBV30 and TRBJ1-4; D perhaps matches TRBD1 (6 bases). With 3 bases removed from V and 7 bases from J, the gap between germline ends came to 15 bases. Germline V gives CDR1 GTSNPN, CDR2 SVGIG (reference sequence). The length of the CDR3 is 14 residues.

V is TRBV5-4 and J is TRBJ2-7; 7 positions match TRBD1. The CDR3 has 14 residues. Germline loops: CDR1 SGHNT, CDR2 YYREEE (reference sequence). V shed 2 bases and J 3 bases; nucleotides not matched to a gene: 5. In DNA form, the CDR3 reads TGTGCCAGCAGCTTAGGGGGACAGAACTACGAGCAGTACTTC. This translates into CASSLGGQNYEQYF.

The rearrangement uses TRBV4-3 and TRBJ2-1, with 13 bases identical to TRBD2. V lost 4 bases to trimming and J lost 7 bases; unmatched junction nucleotides: 10. Germline CDR1 LGHNA, CDR2 YSLEER. The CDR3 spans 17 residues. CDR3 nucleotide sequence: TGCGCCAGCAGCCCAGTTATCGGACTAGCGGGAGCTAATGAGCAGTTCTTC. Amino acids: CASSPVIGLAGANEQFF.

This chain connects TRBV5-1 to TRBJ2-7; 8 nucleotides align to TRBD2. J was trimmed by 3 bases and V by 0 bases; bases with no gene match: 11. The CDR3 runs to 17 residues. Germline assignment: CDR1 SGHRS and CDR2 YFSETQ. CDR3 sequence: CASSLALAGSLNYEQYF. CDR3 nucleotides: TGCGCCAGCAGCTTGGCTCTAGCGGGCTCCCTTAACTACGAGCAGTACTTC.

The CDR3 reads CASSQELEAGTPVQETQYF. The CDR3 DNA is TGCGCCAGCAGCCAAGAACTGGAAGCCGGGACTCCGGTACAAGAGACCCAGTACTTC. J is TRBJ2-5 and V is TRBV4-1; TRBD2 is a possible D gene (6 bases). Looked up from germline, CDR1 is MGHRA and CDR2 is YSYEKL. The V and J ends lost 0 bases and 2 bases respectively, with 22 bases between them. This CDR3 has 19 residues.

The genes are TRBV7-9 and TRBJ1-1, with D uncertain. Trimming left V 1 base short and J 5 bases short, with 14 bases between. The CDR3 has 15 amino acids. CDR1 and CDR2 (germline): SEHNR, FQNEAQ (reference sequence). CDR3 region: CASSLVGRGRTEAFF. CDR3 in DNA: TGTGCCAGCAGCTTAGTCGGCCGGGGAAGGACTGAAGCTTTCTTT.

The V call is TRBV9, the J call TRBJ1-2; 7 bases agree with TRBD1. Germline loops: CDR1 SGDLS, CDR2 YYNGEE. V trimming: 0 bases; J trimming: 4 bases; junction bases outside the gene matches: 3. The CDR3 totals 14 residues. The CDR3 DNA reads TGTGCCAGCAGCGTAGGGGACAGCCTCTATGGCTACACCTTC. It specifies CASSVGDSLYGYTF.

The genes are TRBV6-5 and TRBJ1-2; D is possibly TRBD1 (6 bases). Germline V gene lookup returns CDR1 MNHEY and CDR2 SVGAGI. The CDR3 totals 13 residues. The ends were cut back, 6 bases at V and 4 bases at J, with 12 bases in the middle. The CDR3, as DNA: TGTGCCAGCAGATCAGGGGCCCCCTATGGCTACACCTTC. Amino acids: CASRSGAPYGYTF.

This clone has only one observation. This rearrangement joins TRBV29-1 to TRBJ2-1; TRBD1 or TRBD2 may be the D gene (5 bases each). The CDR3 spans 14 residues. The V gene lost 3 bases and the J gene lost 1 base, with 10 bases spanning the gap. The germline gives CDR1 SQVTM, CDR2 ANQGSEA. The CDR3 loop is CSVEGVGSYNEQFF. The CDR3 nucleotides read TGCAGCGTTGAGGGGGTTGGTTCCTACAATGAGCAGTTCTTC.

CDR3 nucleotides: TGTGCCAGCAGCTTAGATCGACAGCAAGAAAACATTCAGTACTTC. Its protein product is CASSLDRQQENIQYF. The chain carries TRBV7-9 and TRBJ2-4; tentative D call: TRBD1 (5 bases). CDR3 size: 15 residues. Germline values: CDR1 SEHNR, CDR2 FQNEAQ (reference sequence). The V end was cut by 1 base, the J end by 5 bases, with 12 bases between.

This clone was counted between two and nine times. Compared with germline, one end of the junction differs, possibly owing to a read error. The V call is TRBV7-7, the J call TRBJ2-3, with D hard to call. The CDR3 extends over 13 amino acids. Looked up from germline, CDR1 is SSHAT and CDR2 is FNYEAQ (reference sequence). CDR3 bases: TGTGCTAGCAGCTCCTCCGGGACAGATACGCAGTATTTT. It translates to CASSSSGTDTQYF. Drawing the rest from reference TRBV7-7 and TRBJ2-3, the complete variable domain is GAGVSQSPRYKVTKRGQDVTLRCDPISSHATLYWYQQALGQGPEFLTYFNYEAQPDKSGLPSDRFSAERPEGSISTLTIQRTEQRDSAMYRCASSSSGTDTQYFGPGTRLTVL.

V gene TRBV5-1 combines with J gene TRBJ2-5; D not resolved. Germline assignment: CDR1 SGHRS and CDR2 YFSETQ. The CDR3 has 15 residues. Trimming removed 0 bases from V and 4 bases from J, with 13 bases in between. In DNA form, the CDR3 reads TGCGCCAGCAGCTTGGTCGGTCCCCGCCGAGAGACCCAGTACTTC. Translated: CASSLVGPRRETQYF.

The chain combines TRBV5-1 with TRBJ1-2; D may be TRBD1 (5 bases). Germline-derived CDR1 and CDR2 are SGHRS and YFSETQ. This CDR3 has 14 residues. Trimming left V 1 base short and J 4 bases short, with 11 bases between. The CDR3 sequence is CASSLSGELYGYTF. The CDR3 region has the DNA TGCGCCAGCAGCTTGTCGGGGGAGCTCTATGGCTACACCTTC. The complete variable domain, with remaining parts taken from reference TRBV5-1 and TRBJ1-2, reads KAGVTQTPRYLIKTRGQQVTLSCSPISGHRSVSWYQQTPGQGLQFLFEYFSETQRNKGNFPGRFSGRQFSNSRSEMNVSTLELGDSALYLCASSLSGELYGYTFGSGTRLTVV.

The chain carries TRBV7-2 and TRBJ2-7; 7 bases are a match to TRBD1. The CDR3 extends over 13 amino acids. The germline gives CDR1 SGHTA, CDR2 FQGNSA. Trimming at V came to 5 bases and at J to 2 bases, leaving 3 bases not matched to a gene. This CDR3 reads CASSVGGAYEQYF. In DNA, the CDR3 is TGTGCCAGCAGCGTAGGGGGCGCCTACGAGCAGTACTTC.

This clone was seen more than once but under ten times. The chain couples TRBV5-1 to TRBJ1-1, with a possible D match to TRBD1 (5 bases). The CDR3 length is 13 residues. CDR1 and CDR2 from the germline V gene are SGHRS and YFSETQ. Trimming removed 2 bases from V and 6 bases from J, with 11 bases in between. The CDR3 loop reads CASSLLRGAEAFF. The CDR3 DNA follows: TGCGCCAGCAGCTTACTACGGGGCGCTGAAGCTTTCTTT.

This clone was found once. This chain connects TRBV6-5 to TRBJ1-2, with TRBD1 matching 8 bases. This CDR3 is 16 amino acids long. Germline V gene data show CDR1 as MNHEY and CDR2 as SVGAGI. V lost 2 bases to trimming and J lost 4 bases; unmatched junction nucleotides: 9. CDR3 sequence reads: CASSYGGTGNLYGYTF. CDR3 nucleotide sequence: TGTGCCAGCAGTTACGGAGGGACAGGCAACCTCTATGGCTACACCTTC.